This TCR beta chain is drawn from a study of blood T cell repertoires in COVID-19. Study context: Researchers got acute and convalescent COVID-19 samples from the United States, Italy and Spain. Sample material is recorded as cDNA or gDNA derived from T cells, B-cell-depleted T cells, or PBMCs.

The CDR3 spans 16 residues. J lost 10 bases, V lost 0 bases, and 7 bases had no gene match. CDR1 ENHRY and CDR2 SYGVKD come from the germline V gene. In the authors' workflow: Reference gene primers were amplified, and this amplification served to estimate nucleated cell counts. The assay was immunoSEQ multiplex PCR, and TCRdb's table has in-frame clones only and misses some. V, J and clone size are taken as reported in that table, and D and trimming were inferred from the DNA itself. Here the sample spans 95,000 to 150,000 clones, roughly 83% being singletons. The chain uses TRBV10-3 and TRBJ1-6; TRBD1 agrees at 9 bases. This clonotype originated in a woman older than 75 with acute or convalescent COVID-19. Sample: peripheral blood. The CDR3 region is CAISESTRTGESPLHF. The CDR3 DNA is TGTGCCATCAGTGAGTCGACTCGGACAGGGGAATCACCCCTCCACTTT.